This T cell receptor (beta chain) was retrieved from a study of OX40 agonist ivuxolimab in advanced cancers. About the research overall: Prior checkpoint blockade (anti-PD-1, anti-PD-L1 or anti-CTLA-4) was permitted; 40% had it.

Losses at the gene ends were 4 bases for V and 1 base for J; bases not matched to a gene: 5. Germline CDR1 and CDR2: SGHNT and YYREEE (reference sequence). The CDR3 length is 15 residues. Some clones are missing from TCRdb's copy, which holds only in-frame ones; the method was immunoSEQ multiplex PCR. Among about 50,000 clones, about four fifths were seen once, and the ten largest hold roughly 1.2%. Only one count was recorded for this clone. The sequencing used CD4+ or CD8+ T cells sorted from blood, collected in a trial of the OX40 agonist ivuxolimab. This clonotype was sampled from an adult with an advanced solid tumor such as melanoma, head and neck, liver or kidney cancer. The rearrangement joins TRBV5-4 to TRBJ1-3; 7 positions match TRBD1. The CDR3 DNA follows: TGTGCCAGCAGCCCGACAGGGAGTTCTGGAAACACCATATATTTT. This gives the protein CASSPTGSSGNTIYF.